What follows are 18 T cell receptor beta chains derived from one specimen sequenced in a study of cytomegalovirus exposure and HLA in healthy donors. Primers included in the PCR were 60 Vbeta and 13 Jbeta primers. The repertoire was sequenced with immunoSEQ multiplex PCR; TCRdb's copy has only in-frame clones and lacks some. The sample contains about 140,000 clones, approximately 82% of which appear only once. Material for sequencing was PBMCs. The receptors stem from a man aged 25-45 years in good health and CMV-seropositive.

The V call is TRBV6-5, the J call TRBJ2-7; D is perhaps TRBD2 (5 bases). Looked up from germline, CDR1 is MNHEY and CDR2 is SVGAGI. The CDR3 contains 13 residues. Between the trimmed V and J ends, which lost 1 base and 6 bases, there was a span of 10 bases. The CDR3 DNA reads TGTGCCAGCAGTTACTACCTCCGGGGCGAGCAGTACTTC. Translated: CASSYYLRGEQYF.

This chain connects TRBV10-3 to TRBJ1-6, with TRBD1 matching over 7 bases. CDR3 length: 12 residues. The germline CDR1 and CDR2 sequences are ENHRY and SYGVKD. The J segment lost 5 bases and the V segment lost 9 bases, leaving 1 base of the junction unmatched. CDR3 sequence reads: CAIGTDNSPLHF. CDR3 in DNA: TGTGCCATAGGGACAGATAATTCACCCCTCCACTTT.

The V call is TRBV14, the J call TRBJ1-4, with D tentatively TRBD1 (6 bases). The CDR3 runs 17 residues. Trimming removed 0 bases at V and 0 bases at J, with 11 bases between. Per germline, CDR1 SGHDN and CDR2 FVKESK. The CDR3 DNA follows: TGTGCCAGCAGCCAAGAAATTTCAGGGGCAACTAATGAAAAACTGTTTTTT. Its protein is CASSQEISGATNEKLFF.

The chain carries TRBV7-6 and TRBJ2-3; D is perhaps TRBD2 (6 bases). This CDR3 spans 17 amino acids. The V gene lost 6 bases and the J gene lost 0 bases, with 19 bases spanning the gap. Per germline, CDR1 SGHVS and CDR2 FNYEAQ. CDR3 sequence reads: CASSSTGTARSTDTQYF. Here the CDR3 DNA reads TGTGCCAGCAGTTCGACCGGGACTGCCCGTAGCACAGATACGCAGTATTTT.

This clone showed up just a few times. The chain is built from TRBV29-1 and TRBJ2-5, with D unclear. The CDR3 sequence is 15 residues long. The V and J ends lost 7 bases and 1 base respectively, with 19 bases between them. CDR1 and CDR2 from the germline V gene are SQVTM and ANQGSEA. Here the CDR3 reads CSAFSMVDSQETQYF. The CDR3 DNA follows: TGCAGCGCCTTTTCTATGGTTGACTCCCAAGAGACCCAGTACTTC.

A single count supports this clone. The chain employs TRBV28 and TRBJ1-5, with TRBD1 matching 10 bases. The V gene's germline CDR1 is MDHEN and CDR2 SYDVKM. The junction had 9 bases not matched to a gene; V was cut back by 3 bases and J by 1 base. The CDR3 runs to 18 residues. The CDR3 sequence is CASSFDLRTGGSNQPQHF. The DNA of the CDR3 is TGTGCCAGCAGTTTTGATTTAAGGACAGGGGGAAGCAATCAGCCCCAGCATTTT.

The CDR3 sequence is CASSLQTGDSPLHF. CDR3 DNA: TGTGCCAGCAGCTTGCAAACAGGGGATTCACCCCTCCACTTT. The chain recombines TRBV6-5 with TRBJ1-6; 7 bases are a match to TRBD1. V lost 6 bases, J lost 8 bases, and 7 bases stayed unmatched. The germline CDR1 and CDR2 sequences are MNHEY and SVGAGI. The CDR3 runs to 14 residues.

The rearrangement links TRBV5-1 to TRBJ2-5; 8 bases align to TRBD1. The J call may be incorrect, as the DNA end agrees better with TRBJ2-7. Per the germline V gene, CDR1 is SGHRS and CDR2 is YFSETQ. The CDR3 covers 13 residues. In DNA, the CDR3 is TGCGCCAGCGGGACAGGTTCCCTAGGCGAGCAGTACTTC. This codes for CASGTGSLGEQYF.

J is TRBJ2-3 and V is TRBV5-1; 13 bases fit TRBD2. J was trimmed by 4 bases and V by 4 bases; bases with no gene match: 12. The CDR3 length is 18 residues. Germline V gene sequence: CDR1 SGHRS, CDR2 YFSETQ. The CDR3 sequence is CASSPGWGTSGTPDTQYF. The CDR3 coding sequence is TGCGCCAGCAGCCCTGGGTGGGGGACTAGCGGGACCCCAGATACGCAGTATTTT.

The chain links TRBV7-3 to TRBJ2-1, with a tentative D call TRBD2 (6 bases). CDR3 length: 17 amino acids. Germline V gives CDR1 SGHTA, CDR2 FQGTGA. V lost 7 bases and J 0 bases, leaving 19 bases between the germline ends. The CDR3 DNA sequence: TGTGCCAGCATCCTCGACGGCGGGACCCACTCCTACAATGAGCAGTTCTTC. Its translation is CASILDGGTHSYNEQFF.

The CDR3 sequence: CASSSQGSNEKLFF. The CDR3 bases are TGTGCCAGCAGTTCACAGGGCTCTAATGAAAAACTGTTTTTT. The genes are TRBV6-5 and TRBJ1-4, with D maybe TRBD1 (6 bases). The CDR3 runs 14 residues. CDR1 and CDR2 (germline): MNHEY, SVGAGI. Trimming removed 4 bases at V and 3 bases at J, with 9 bases between.

This clone was detected once. The rearrangement links TRBV9 to TRBJ2-3, with 8 bases lining up with TRBD2. CDR3 length equals 14 residues. Germline values: CDR1 SGDLS, CDR2 YYNGEE. V gave up 0 bases and J gave up 14 bases; unmatched junction bases: 11. This CDR3 is CASSVEPAGVAPYF. Here the CDR3 DNA reads TGTGCCAGCAGCGTAGAGCCAGCGGGAGTGGCACCGTATTTT. Based on the CDR3 plus reference TRBV9 and TRBJ2-3, the full variable domain is DSGVTQTPKHLITATGQRVTLRCSPRSGDLSVYWYQQSLDQGLQFLIQYYNGEERAKGNILERFSAQQFPDLHSELNLSSLELGDSALYFCASSVEPAGVAPYFGPGTRLTVL.

The V and J genes are TRBV19 and TRBJ1-1; a possible D gene is TRBD1 (6 bases). Germline V gene sequence: CDR1 LNHDA, CDR2 SQIVND (reference sequence). The CDR3 is 14 residues long. Trimming shortened V by 4 bases and J by 3 bases, and 12 bases separated the two germline ends. In nucleotides, the CDR3 is TGTGCCAGTAGTAACAGGGTTTCCGACACTGAAGCTTTCTTT. As protein: CASSNRVSDTEAFF.

V gene TRBV5-1 combines with J gene TRBJ1-1; unclear D gene. The CDR3 totals 12 residues. The V gene lost 2 bases and the J gene lost 6 bases, with 8 bases spanning the gap. CDR1 is SGHRS, CDR2 YFSETQ, per germline. CDR3 region: CASSFDTSEAFF. DNA of the CDR3: TGCGCCAGCAGCTTCGACACCTCTGAAGCTTTCTTT.

The rearrangement links TRBV7-9 to TRBJ1-1; D unresolved. The germline V and J ends were trimmed by 1 base and 1 base, with 7 bases remaining between them. CDR1 SEHNR and CDR2 FQNEAQ come from the germline V gene (reference sequence). This CDR3 comprises 14 residues. CDR3 DNA sequence: TGTGCCAGCAGCTTAGAAGCAGGGAACACTGAAGCTTTCTTT. This encodes CASSLEAGNTEAFF.

The J gene is TRBJ2-7, the V gene TRBV11-2, with D possibly TRBD2 on 5 matching bases. V lost 1 base, J lost 4 bases, and 14 bases lay in between. The CDR3 loop spans 15 amino acids. Germline V gene data show CDR1 as SGHAT and CDR2 as FQNNGV. CDR3 sequence: CASSLGAGSIYEQYF. In DNA, the CDR3 is TGTGCCAGCAGCTTAGGGGCGGGCTCTATATACGAGCAGTACTTC.

This chain connects TRBV14 to TRBJ2-7, with D unresolved. The germline V gene has CDR1 SGHDN and CDR2 FVKESK. The CDR3 runs 13 residues. Trimming pared 0 bases from V and 6 bases from J, leaving 9 bases between. CDR3 protein: CASSQEVWAEQYF. The CDR3 nucleotides read TGTGCCAGCAGCCAAGAGGTATGGGCCGAGCAGTACTTC.

This sequence joins TRBV5-1 and TRBJ1-4; TRBD1 matches at 8 bases. The CDR3 is 14 residues long. The trim removed 3 bases at V and 8 bases at J, leaving 6 bases unmatched. The germline V gene has CDR1 SGHRS and CDR2 YFSETQ. The CDR3, as DNA: TGCGCCAGCAGCTGGACAGGGTTGGGGGAAAAACTGTTTTTT. It specifies CASSWTGLGEKLFF.